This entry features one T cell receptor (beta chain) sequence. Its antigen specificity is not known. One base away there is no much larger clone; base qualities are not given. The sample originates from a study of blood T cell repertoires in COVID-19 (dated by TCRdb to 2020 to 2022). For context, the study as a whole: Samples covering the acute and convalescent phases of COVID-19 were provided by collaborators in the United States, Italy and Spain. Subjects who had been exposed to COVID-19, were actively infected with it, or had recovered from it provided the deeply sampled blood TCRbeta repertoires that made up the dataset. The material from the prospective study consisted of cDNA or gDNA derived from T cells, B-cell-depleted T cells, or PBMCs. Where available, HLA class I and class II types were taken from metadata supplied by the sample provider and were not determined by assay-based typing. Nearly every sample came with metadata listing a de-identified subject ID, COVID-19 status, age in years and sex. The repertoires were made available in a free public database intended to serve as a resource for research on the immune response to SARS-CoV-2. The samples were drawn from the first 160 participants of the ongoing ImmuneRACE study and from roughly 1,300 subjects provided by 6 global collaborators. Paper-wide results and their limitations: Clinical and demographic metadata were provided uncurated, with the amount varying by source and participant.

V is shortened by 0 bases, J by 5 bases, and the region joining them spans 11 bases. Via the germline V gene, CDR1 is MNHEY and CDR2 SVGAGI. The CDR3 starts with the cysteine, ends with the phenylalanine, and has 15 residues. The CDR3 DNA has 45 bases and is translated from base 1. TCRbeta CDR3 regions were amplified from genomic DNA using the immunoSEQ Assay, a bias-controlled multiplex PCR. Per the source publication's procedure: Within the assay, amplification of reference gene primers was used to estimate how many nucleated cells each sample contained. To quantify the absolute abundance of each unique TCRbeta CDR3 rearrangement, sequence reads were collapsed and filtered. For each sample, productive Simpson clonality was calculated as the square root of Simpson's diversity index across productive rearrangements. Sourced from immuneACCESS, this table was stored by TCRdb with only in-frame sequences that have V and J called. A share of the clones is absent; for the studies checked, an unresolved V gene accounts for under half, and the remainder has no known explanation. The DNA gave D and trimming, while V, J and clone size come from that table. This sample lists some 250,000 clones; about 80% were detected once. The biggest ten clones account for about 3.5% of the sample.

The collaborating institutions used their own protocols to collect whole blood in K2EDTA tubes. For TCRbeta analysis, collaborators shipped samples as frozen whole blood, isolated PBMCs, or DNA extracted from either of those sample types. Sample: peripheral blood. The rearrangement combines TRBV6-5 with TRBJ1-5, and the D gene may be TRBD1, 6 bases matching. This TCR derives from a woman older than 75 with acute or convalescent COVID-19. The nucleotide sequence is TGTGCCAGCAGTTACTCAGGGACACTAGATCAGCCCCAGCATTTT. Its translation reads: CASSYSGTLDQPQHF.